Included here is one TCR beta chain sequence, with context. Its antigen is currently unknown. This sample is part of a study of beta chain features in type 1 diabetes. Germline CDR1 reads SGDLS; CDR2 reads YYNGEE. After removal of 0 bases from V and 2 bases from J, the junction contained 0 bases not matched to a gene. The CDR3 sequence is 15 residues long. Expressed TCRB transcripts were sequenced, since all the RNA that had been isolated was reverse transcribed. The table came from immunoSEQ multiplex PCR; TCRdb's copy has only in-frame clones and leaves some out. The sample lists some 250,000 clones; 11% were seen once. General study points: Moderate yet significant TCRB CDR3 shortening was seen in Type 1 diabetes patients in all four CD4+ subsets. The similarity of naive, central memory and Treg TCRB repertoires appeared greater among patients than among healthy donors.

The chain carries TRBV9 and TRBJ2-1; 9 positions match TRBD2. This receptor was identified in a man aged 25-40 years with type 1 diabetes. Material for sequencing was naive CD4+ T cells from blood. CDR3 DNA: TGTGCCAGCAGCGTAGAGCGGGGGGCCTACAATGAGCAGTTCTTC. Residues: CASSVERGAYNEQFF.